What follows is one T cell receptor (beta chain) and its context. Its antigen remains unidentified. Germline assignment: CDR1 SGHVS and CDR2 FQNEAQ. The CDR3 sequence is 19 residues long. V lost 5 bases and J lost 4, with 30 bases in between. Primers for the PCR totalled 60 Vbeta and 13 Jbeta. Sequencing was performed with immunoSEQ multiplex PCR; in TCRdb, only in-frame clones are kept and a portion is missing. The table records more than 140,000 clones, around four fifths of them present only once. The data were obtained in a study of cytomegalovirus exposure and HLA in healthy donors. Whole-study findings and limits: Cytomegalovirus-associated TCR beta chains were listed, numbering over 150.

Likely unrecorded immune exposures existed in these nominally healthy donors. V gene TRBV7-8 combines with J gene TRBJ2-7; possible D gene TRBD2, 6 bases. The source of this sequence is a woman in her forties in good health and CMV-seronegative. Sequenced material: PBMCs. The CDR3 DNA reads as TGTGCCAGCAGCACCCCTCCCCACGGGAGCATGATGGGGTGGTACGAGCAGTACTTC. Translating it yields CASSTPPHGSMMGWYEQYF.